This TCR beta chain was captured by sequencing in a study of T cell repertoires in cytomegalovirus infection. About the study: Recently identified HLA-C-restricted CMV epitopes were used, and well-studied HLA-B-restricted CMV epitopes were used as well. Through public TCR beta signatures, both CMV infection and matching HLA type were indicated.

Concerning this clonotype itself: The target antigen is unknown.

One entry per CDR3 protein, called by TCRdb with MiXCR from the reads. The profile shows 45,000 to 55,000 distinct CDR3 sequences, roughly a fifth of them singletons. Whole-study findings and limits: Identification of carriers of CMV plus the relevant HLA was achieved through cumulative public TCR beta family frequency. Ex vivo responses were dominated by HLA-C-restricted CMV-specific TCR beta clonotypes.

Germline CDR1 reads SQVTM; CDR2 reads ANQGSEA. V lost 3 bases to trimming and J lost 3 bases, with 15 bases between them. The CDR3 is 14 residues long. The chain joins TRBV29-1 to TRBJ2-7; D uncertain. Sequenced material: CD8+ T cells from cultured PBMCs, taken from culture after CMV antigen stimulation. This receptor was obtained from a human donor in good health (CMV status not recorded). Some clones in this sample may be carry-over from other donors' samples. The CDR3 DNA reads as TGCAGCGTTGAGGGATTCTCTACGGGCTACGAGCAGTACTTC. Protein product: CSVEGFSTGYEQYF.